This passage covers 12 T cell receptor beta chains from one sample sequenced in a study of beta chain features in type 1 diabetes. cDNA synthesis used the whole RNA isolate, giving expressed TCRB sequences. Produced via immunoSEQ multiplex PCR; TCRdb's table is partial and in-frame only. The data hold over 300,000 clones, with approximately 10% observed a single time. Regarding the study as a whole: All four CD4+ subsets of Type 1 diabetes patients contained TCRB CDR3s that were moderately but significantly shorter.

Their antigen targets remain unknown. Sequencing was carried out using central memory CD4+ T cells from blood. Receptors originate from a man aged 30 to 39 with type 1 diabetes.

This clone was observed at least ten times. CDR3 sequence: CASSLSHNEKLFF. The CDR3 coding sequence is TGTGCCAGCAGCTTAAGCCATAATGAAAAACTGTTTTTT. The chain employs TRBV7-9 and TRBJ1-4; D is unresolved. The CDR3 totals 13 residues. The V gene lost 2 bases and the J gene lost 4 bases, with 5 bases spanning the gap. The germline V gene encodes CDR1 SEHNR and CDR2 FQNEAQ (reference sequence). Drawing the rest from reference TRBV7-9 and TRBJ1-4, the complete variable domain is DTGVSQNPRHKITKRGQNVTFRCDPISEHNRLYWYRQTLGQGPEFLTYFQNEAQLEKSRLLSDRFSAERPKGSFSTLEIQRTEQGDSAMYLCASSLSHNEKLFFGSGTQLSVL.

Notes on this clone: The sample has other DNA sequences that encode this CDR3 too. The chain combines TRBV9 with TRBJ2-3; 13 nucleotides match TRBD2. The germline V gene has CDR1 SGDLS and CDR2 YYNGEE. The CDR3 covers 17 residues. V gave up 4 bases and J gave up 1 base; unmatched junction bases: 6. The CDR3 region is CASSPRTSGGGTDTQYF. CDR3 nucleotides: TGTGCCAGCAGCCCACGGACTAGCGGGGGTGGCACAGATACGCAGTATTTT.

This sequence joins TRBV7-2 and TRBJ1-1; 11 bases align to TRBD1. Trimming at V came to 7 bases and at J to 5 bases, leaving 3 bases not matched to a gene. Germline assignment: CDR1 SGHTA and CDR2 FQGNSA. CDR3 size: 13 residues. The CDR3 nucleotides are TGTGCCAGCACCGGGACAGGGGGAACTGAAGCTTTCTTT. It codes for CASTGTGGTEAFF.

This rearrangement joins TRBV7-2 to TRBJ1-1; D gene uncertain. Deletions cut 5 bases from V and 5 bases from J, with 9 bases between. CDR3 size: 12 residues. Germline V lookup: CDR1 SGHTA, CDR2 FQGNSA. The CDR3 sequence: CASSQPRTEAFF. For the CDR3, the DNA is TGTGCCAGCAGCCAGCCTAGGACTGAAGCTTTCTTT.

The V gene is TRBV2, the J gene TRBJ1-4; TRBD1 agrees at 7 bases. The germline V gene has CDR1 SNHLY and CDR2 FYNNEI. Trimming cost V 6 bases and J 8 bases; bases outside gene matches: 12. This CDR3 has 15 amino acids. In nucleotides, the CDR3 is TGTGCCAGCAGCGCCTCCGGGACAGCGGGGGAAAAACTGTTTTTT. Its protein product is CASSASGTAGEKLFF.

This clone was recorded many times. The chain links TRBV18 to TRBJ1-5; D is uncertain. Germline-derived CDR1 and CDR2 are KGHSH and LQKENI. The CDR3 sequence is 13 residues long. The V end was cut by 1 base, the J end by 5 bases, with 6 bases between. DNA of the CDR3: TGTGCCAGCTCACCACTAGGAGATCAGCCCCAGCATTTT. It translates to CASSPLGDQPQHF.

Here the CDR3 reads CASTLTSFGTEAFF. CDR3 coding DNA: TGTGCCAGCACCCTGACCAGTTTCGGAACTGAAGCTTTCTTT. V gene TRBV7-2 combines with J gene TRBJ1-1; D gene uncertain. CDR1 and CDR2 (germline): SGHTA, FQGNSA. CDR3 length: 14 amino acids. V lost 7 bases to trimming and J lost 5 bases, with 17 bases between them.

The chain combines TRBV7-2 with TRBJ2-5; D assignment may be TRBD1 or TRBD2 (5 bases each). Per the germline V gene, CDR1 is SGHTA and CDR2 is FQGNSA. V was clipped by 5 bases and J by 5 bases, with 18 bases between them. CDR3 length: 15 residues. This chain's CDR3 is CASSLRMRDGETQYF. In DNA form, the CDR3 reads TGTGCCAGCAGCCTCCGGATGAGGGACGGCGAGACCCAGTACTTC.

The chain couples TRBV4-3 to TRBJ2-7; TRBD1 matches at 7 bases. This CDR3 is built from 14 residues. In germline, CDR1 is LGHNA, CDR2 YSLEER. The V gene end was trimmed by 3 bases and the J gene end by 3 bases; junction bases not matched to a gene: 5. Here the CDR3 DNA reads TGCGCCAGCAGCCAGACACGACAGGGCTACGAGCAGTACTTC. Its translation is CASSQTRQGYEQYF.

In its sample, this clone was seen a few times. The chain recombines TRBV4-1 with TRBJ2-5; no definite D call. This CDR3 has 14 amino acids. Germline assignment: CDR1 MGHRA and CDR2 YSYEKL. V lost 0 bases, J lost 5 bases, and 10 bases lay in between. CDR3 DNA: TGCGCCAGCAGCCAAGAGTGGGCGGTGGAGACCCAGTACTTC. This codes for CASSQEWAVETQYF.

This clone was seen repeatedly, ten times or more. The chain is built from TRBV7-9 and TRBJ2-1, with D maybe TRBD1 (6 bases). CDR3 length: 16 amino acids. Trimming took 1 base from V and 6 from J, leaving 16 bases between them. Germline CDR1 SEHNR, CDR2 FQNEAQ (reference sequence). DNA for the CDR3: TGTGCCAGCAGCTTAGTTTGGGCAGGGGAACGCAATGAGCAGTTCTTC. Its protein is CASSLVWAGERNEQFF.

CDR3: CASRAQGVSTTGQYF. The CDR3 DNA reads as TGTGCCAGCAGGGCCCAAGGGGTTTCCACCACTGGGCAGTACTTC. V and J are TRBV2 and TRBJ2-7; weak D call: TRBD1 (5 bases). Per germline, CDR1 SNHLY and CDR2 FYNNEI. The CDR3 covers 15 residues. Deletions cut 6 bases from V and 9 bases from J, with 24 bases between.